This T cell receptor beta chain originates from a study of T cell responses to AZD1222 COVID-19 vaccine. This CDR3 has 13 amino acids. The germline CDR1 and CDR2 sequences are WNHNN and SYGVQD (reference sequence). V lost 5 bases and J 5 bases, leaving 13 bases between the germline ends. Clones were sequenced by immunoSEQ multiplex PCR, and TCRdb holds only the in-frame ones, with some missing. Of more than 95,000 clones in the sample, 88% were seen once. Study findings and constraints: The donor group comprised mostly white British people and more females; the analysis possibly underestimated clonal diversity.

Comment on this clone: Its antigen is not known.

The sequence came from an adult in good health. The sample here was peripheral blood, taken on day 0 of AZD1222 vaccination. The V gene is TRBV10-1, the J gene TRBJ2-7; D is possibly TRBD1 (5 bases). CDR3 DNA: TGCGCCAGCAGTACCACTTGGGGCGACGAGCAGTACTTC. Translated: CASSTTWGDEQYF.